The clone carrying this TCR beta chain was counted a few times. What it binds is not known. This entry comes from a study of beta chain features in type 1 diabetes. Study results and limitations: Type 1 diabetes patients had moderately but significantly shorter TCRB CDR3s in all four CD4+ subsets.

Reverse transcribing all isolated RNA meant expressed TCRB transcripts were sequenced. TCRdb's table, derived via immunoSEQ multiplex PCR, lists solely in-frame clones and lacks some. The sample has about 160,000 clones; 7.5% to 9.5% are singletons. Germline CDR1 SGDLS, CDR2 YYNGEE. V lost 3 bases, J lost 9 bases, and 13 bases lay in between. The CDR3 has 14 residues. Sequencing used central memory CD4+ T cells from blood. This clonotype was obtained from a woman in her late teens or twenties with type 1 diabetes. This rearrangement joins TRBV9 to TRBJ1-6; D uncertain. Here the CDR3 reads CASSAPGESSPLHF. In nucleotides, the CDR3 is TGTGCCAGCAGCGCCCCCGGGGAGTCTTCACCCCTCCACTTT. Full variable domain (remainder filled in from reference TRBV9 and TRBJ1-6): DSGVTQTPKHLITATGQRVTLRCSPRSGDLSVYWYQQSLDQGLQFLIQYYNGEERAKGNILERFSAQQFPDLHSELNLSSLELGDSALYFCASSAPGESSPLHFGNGTRLTVT.